This T cell receptor (beta chain) is drawn from a study of blood T cell repertoires in COVID-19. This CDR3 region has 15 residues. Trimming stripped 6 bases from V and 6 bases from J, with 21 bases between. Germline V lookup: CDR1 LNHDA, CDR2 SQIVND (reference sequence). The protocol was immunoSEQ multiplex PCR, while the TCRdb copy is restricted to in-frame clones and leaves out a portion. The data show 290,000 or so clones, roughly 80% seen once. Exposed enrollees had met someone with a PCR-confirmed or clinician-diagnosed COVID-19 case at some point within the 2 weeks before study entry. V and J are TRBV19 and TRBJ2-7; D might be TRBD2 (6 bases). The sample taken for sequencing was PBMCs or T cells enriched from blood (not recorded which). The clonotype comes from a man between 35 and 55 years old who had been exposed to COVID-19. For the CDR3, the DNA is TGTGCCAGTAGCTACCAAGCGGGCGGTCAGGGCGAGCAGTACTTC. Its protein product is CASSYQAGGQGEQYF.